The rows below give T cell receptor beta chains drawn from one sample of a study of shared clonotypes between healthy human individuals. Some clones are missing from TCRdb's copy, which holds only in-frame ones; the method was immunoSEQ multiplex PCR. The sample has about 480,000 clones; 79% are singletons. The material sequenced was PBMCs. These receptors came from a woman aged 40 to 50 in good health. Some clones in this sample may be carry-over from other donors' samples. Both conserved end residues are part of each CDR3. A D gene is named only where the DNA matches it firmly. Expanded clones get a size class; other rows say once, few or many, or leave the size out.

TRBJ2-3,NA,TRBV7-9,NA,CASSPDYQSTDTQYF,TGTGCCAGCAGCCCGGACTACCAATCCACAGATACGCAGTATTTT
TRBJ2-1,many,TRBV5-4,TRBD1,CASSSGQGAFNEQFF,TGTGCCAGCAGCTCTGGACAGGGGGCTTTCAATGAGCAGTTCTTC
TRBJ2-5,NA,TRBV27,NA,CASSLLDGSVETQYF,TGTGCCAGCAGTTTATTGGACGGGTCAGTCGAGACCCAGTACTTC
TRBJ2-7,few,TRBV5-4,NA,CASRAGLGGEQYF,TGTGCCAGCCGGGCAGGGCTGGGGGGCGAGCAGTACTTC
TRBJ2-7,NA,TRBV11-2,NA,CASSPYQGSRNEQYF,TGTGCCAGCAGCCCGTACCAGGGGAGTAGGAACGAGCAGTACTTC
TRBJ2-2,NA,TRBV5-1,TRBD2,CASSWGLAGGPIGELFF,TGCGCCAGCAGCTGGGGACTAGCGGGAGGGCCGATCGGGGAGCTGTTTTTT
TRBJ2-3,NA,TRBV5-6,TRBD2,CASSTIVAGARTDTQYF,TGTGCCAGCTCAACCATAGTAGCGGGAGCTCGCACAGATACGCAGTATTTT
TRBJ2-3,NA,TRBV2,TRBD2,CASRRTSYQLRTQYF,TGTGCCAGCAGGCGGACTAGCTACCAACTCAGGACGCAGTATTTT
TRBJ2-7,once,TRBV11-2,NA,CASSLQADFWEQYF,TGTGCCAGCAGCCTCCAGGCGGATTTTTGGGAGCAGTACTTC
TRBJ1-1,NA,TRBV5-4,NA,CASSRVKGNTEAFF,TGTGCCAGCAGCCGGGTAAAGGGGAACACTGAAGCTTTCTTT
TRBJ2-7,NA,TRBV7-2,NA,CASSPRGRDFSSYEQYF,TGTGCCAGCAGCCCCAGGGGCCGGGACTTCTCATCCTACGAGCAGTACTTC
TRBJ1-2,NA,TRBV29-1,TRBD1,CSVGQGRNYGYTF,TGCAGCGTAGGACAGGGGCGGAACTATGGCTACACCTTC
TRBJ1-1,NA,TRBV19,NA,CASTTVAGTEAFF,TGTGCCAGTACCACAGTGGCGGGCACTGAAGCTTTCTTT
TRBJ2-3,NA,TRBV30,NA,CAWSVGRDVDTQYF,TGTGCCTGGAGTGTAGGGCGGGACGTAGATACGCAGTATTTT
TRBJ1-3,NA,TRBV28,NA,CASSFRDSRNTIYF,TGTGCCAGCAGTTTCCGTGACAGTAGAAACACCATATATTTT
TRBJ2-3,NA,TRBV10-3,TRBD1,CAISTTDRGADTQYF,TGTGCCATCAGTACCACAGACAGGGGCGCAGATACGCAGTATTTT
TRBJ2-1,many,TRBV15,TRBD2,CATSRDLFIGGTTPYNEQFF,TGTGCCACCAGCAGAGATCTCTTTATTGGCGGGACTACCCCATACAATGAGCAGTTCTTC
TRBJ1-2,NA,TRBV9,NA,CASSVTSQNFNYGYTF,TGTGCCAGCAGCGTAACTAGCCAGAACTTTAACTATGGCTACACCTTC
TRBJ2-7,few,TRBV20-1,NA,CSAKEAYEQYF,TGCAGTGCTAAGGAGGCTTACGAGCAGTACTTC
TRBJ2-7,NA,TRBV29-1,NA,CSVGWDGHEQYF,TGCAGCGTTGGATGGGACGGCCACGAGCAGTACTTC
TRBJ1-5,few,TRBV28,NA,CASSLYGPKSNQPQHF,TGTGCCAGCAGTTTATACGGGCCAAAAAGCAATCAGCCCCAGCATTTT
TRBJ2-7,NA,TRBV7-7,TRBD2,CASSPSSGRAVEQYF,TGTGCTAGCAGCCCCTCTAGCGGGAGGGCCGTCGAGCAGTACTTC
TRBJ2-1,NA,TRBV4-1,NA,CASSHPGWNEQFF,TGCGCCAGCAGCCATCCTGGGTGGAATGAGCAGTTCTTC
TRBJ1-5,NA,TRBV19,NA,CASSIFSQPQHF,TGTGCCAGTAGTATATTTAGTCAGCCCCAGCATTTT
TRBJ2-5,NA,TRBV7-6,TRBD1,CASSLGTGGAETQYF,TGTGCCAGCAGCTTAGGGACAGGGGGCGCCGAGACCCAGTACTTC
TRBJ2-5,NA,TRBV11-2,TRBD2,CASSFGTSGNDGTQYF,TGTGCCAGCAGCTTCGGGACTAGCGGGAACGATGGGACCCAGTACTTC
TRBJ2-7,NA,TRBV7-2,TRBD2,CASSSLAGDSYEQYF,TGTGCCAGCAGCTCGCTGGCGGGAGACTCCTACGAGCAGTACTTC
TRBJ2-7,NA,TRBV9,NA,CASSVGSETYEQYF,TGTGCCAGCAGCGTAGGTAGCGAGACCTACGAGCAGTACTTC
TRBJ1-2,NA,TRBV7-9,TRBD1,CASSPGQIDRYGYTF,TGTGCCAGCAGCCCGGGACAGATCGACCGCTATGGCTACACCTTC
TRBJ2-5,NA,TRBV18,TRBD2,CASSPTSGQETQYF,TGTGCCAGCTCACCAACTAGCGGGCAAGAGACCCAGTACTTC
TRBJ2-7,NA,TRBV7-8,NA,CASSLGGGGYEQYF,TGTGCCAGCAGCTTAGGTGGTGGGGGATACGAGCAGTACTTC
TRBJ1-3,NA,TRBV7-6,NA,CASSTGLGTIYF,TGTGCCAGCAGTACGGGGCTGGGCACCATATATTTT
TRBJ2-3,NA,TRBV7-2,NA,CASSPPAGRGGQYF,TGTGCCAGCAGCCCCCCGGCAGGACGTGGGGGGCAGTATTTT
TRBJ1-4,NA,TRBV6-8,NA,CASGASPGVTNEKLFF,TGTGCCAGCGGAGCCTCCCCAGGGGTGACTAATGAAAAACTGTTTTTT
TRBJ2-7,NA,TRBV5-1,TRBD1,CASSWRGTGLQEQYF,TGCGCCAGCAGCTGGAGGGGGACAGGGCTTCAAGAGCAGTACTTC
TRBJ1-1,NA,TRBV5-1,NA,CASSLGAQRNTEAFF,TGCGCCAGCAGCTTGGGGGCACAGAGGAACACTGAAGCTTTCTTT
TRBJ2-5,NA,TRBV4-2,NA,CASSPRAQETQYF,TGTGCCAGCAGCCCCAGGGCCCAAGAGACCCAGTACTTC
TRBJ1-2,NA,TRBV6-5,TRBD1,CASSYGTESNGYTF,TGTGCCAGCAGTTACGGGACAGAGTCGAATGGCTACACCTTC
TRBJ2-5,NA,TRBV27,NA,CASSPGLGMGTQYF,TGTGCCAGCAGTCCGGGTCTCGGGATGGGGACCCAGTACTTC
TRBJ2-7,NA,TRBV28,TRBD2,CASRRAGRNYEQYF,TGTGCCAGCAGGAGAGCGGGACGTAACTACGAGCAGTACTTC
TRBJ1-2,NA,TRBV7-2,NA,CASSPNPTGSGGYTF,TGTGCCAGCAGCCCAAACCCCACAGGGAGTGGTGGCTACACCTTC
TRBJ2-3,NA,TRBV28,NA,CASSPTGSGAHGTQYF,TGTGCCAGCAGTCCCACCGGGTCAGGGGCTCACGGTACGCAGTATTTT
TRBJ2-6,NA,TRBV9,TRBD2,CASSVSGRPSSGANVLTF,TGTGCCAGCAGCGTTAGCGGGAGGCCCAGCTCTGGGGCCAACGTCCTGACTTTC
TRBJ2-7,NA,TRBV5-1,NA,CASSLSEPPYEQYF,TGCGCCAGCAGCTTGTCCGAACCCCCCTACGAGCAGTACTTC
TRBJ2-7,NA,TRBV5-1,TRBD1,CASSSFGTGAYEQYF,TGCGCCAGCAGCTCATTTGGGACAGGGGCCTACGAGCAGTACTTC